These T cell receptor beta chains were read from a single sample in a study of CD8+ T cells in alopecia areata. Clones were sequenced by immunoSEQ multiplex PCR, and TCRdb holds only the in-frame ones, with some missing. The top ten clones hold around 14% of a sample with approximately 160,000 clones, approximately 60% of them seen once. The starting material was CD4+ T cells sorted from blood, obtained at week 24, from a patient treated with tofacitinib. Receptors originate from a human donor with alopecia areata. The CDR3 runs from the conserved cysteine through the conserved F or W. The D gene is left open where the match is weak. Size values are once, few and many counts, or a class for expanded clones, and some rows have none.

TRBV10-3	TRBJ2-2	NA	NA	TGTGCCATCAGTGAGTCGGGCCAGTTCACCGGGGAGCTGTTTTTT	CAISESGQFTGELFF
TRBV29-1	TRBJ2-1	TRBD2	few	TGCAGCGTTCCCCGCAGCGGGGTTTACAATGAGCAGTTCTTC	CSVPRSGVYNEQFF
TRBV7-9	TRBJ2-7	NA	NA	TGTGCCAGCAGCTTAAGCACGGGAACCCACTACGAGCAGTACTTC	CASSLSTGTHYEQYF
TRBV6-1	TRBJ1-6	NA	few	TGTGCCAGCAGTGACACAGATTCACCCCTCCACTTT	CASSDTDSPLHF
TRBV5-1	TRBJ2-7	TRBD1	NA	TGCGCCAGCAGCATCGGGACAGGGGACGAGCAGTACTTC	CASSIGTGDEQYF
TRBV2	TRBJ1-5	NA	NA	TGTGCCAGCAGTGAGGACAGCCTCAATCAGCCCCAGCATTTT	CASSEDSLNQPQHF
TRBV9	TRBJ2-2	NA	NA	TGTGCCAGCAGCGAGAGGACGGGCACCGGGGAGCTGTTTTTT	CASSERTGTGELFF
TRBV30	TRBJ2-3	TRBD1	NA	TGTGCCTGGTTACGACAGGGGTCAGATACGCAGTATTTT	CAWLRQGSDTQYF
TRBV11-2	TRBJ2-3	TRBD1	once	TGTGCCAGCAGCCAAACTCAAGGACAGGGGATTAGCACAGATACGCAGTATTTT	CASSQTQGQGISTDTQYF
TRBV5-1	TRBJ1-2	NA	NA	TGCGCCAGCAGCTTGGTGGCAGGAGATTCTTTCTACACCTTC	CASSLVAGDSFYTF
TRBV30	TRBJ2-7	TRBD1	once	TGTGCCTGGGACCGACAGGGGGGAAATAACGAGCAGTACTTC	CAWDRQGGNNEQYF
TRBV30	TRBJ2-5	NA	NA	TGTGCCTGGAGTCCAGGGACACCCGAGACCCAGTACTTC	CAWSPGTPETQYF
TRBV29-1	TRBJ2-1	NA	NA	TGCAGCGTTGAACGGGGGAACCTCTCCTACAATGAGCAGTTCTTC	CSVERGNLSYNEQFF
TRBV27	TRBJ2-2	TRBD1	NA	TGTGCCAGCAGTTTAATGGGACAGGGGTCCTCCGGGGAGCTGTTTTTT	CASSLMGQGSSGELFF
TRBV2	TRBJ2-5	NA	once	TGTGCCAGCAGCCCTCAGGCGGCAGTCCAAGAGACCCAGTACTTC	CASSPQAAVQETQYF
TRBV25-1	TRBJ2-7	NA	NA	TGTGCCAGCAGTGAAGGGGGCGCGAGCTCCTACGAGCAGTACTTC	CASSEGGASSYEQYF
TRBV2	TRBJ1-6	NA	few	TGTGCCAGCTGGGGACCGGGGGTTTCACCCCTCCACTTT	CASWGPGVSPLHF
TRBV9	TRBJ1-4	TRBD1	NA	TGTGCCAGCGCCCGGGACAGGGGGCTTGAAAAACTGTTTTTT	CASARDRGLEKLFF
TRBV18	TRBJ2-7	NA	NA	TGTGCCAGCTCACCCTCGATCAACACGGAGCAGTACTTC	CASSPSINTEQYF
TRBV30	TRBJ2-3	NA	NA	TGTGCCTGGAGACGGCGGGTCGAGCAGTATTTT	CAWRRRVEQYF
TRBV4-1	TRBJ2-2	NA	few	TGCGCCAGCAGCCCTCCTGTGGGAGGATGGATGTTTTTT	CASSPPVGGWMFF
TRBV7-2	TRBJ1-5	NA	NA	TGTGCCAGCAGCTTAGTTGGTAGCAATCAGCCCCAGCATTTT	CASSLVGSNQPQHF
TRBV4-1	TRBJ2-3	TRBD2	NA	TGCGCCAGCAGCCAACCGAGACTAGCGGGGTCCACAGATACGCAGTATTTT	CASSQPRLAGSTDTQYF
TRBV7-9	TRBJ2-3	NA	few	TGTGCCAGCAGCCCAGGCACAGATACGCAGTATTTT	CASSPGTDTQYF
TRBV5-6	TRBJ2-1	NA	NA	TGTGCCAGCAGCCAGTACGGTGAGCAGTTCTTC	CASSQYGEQFF